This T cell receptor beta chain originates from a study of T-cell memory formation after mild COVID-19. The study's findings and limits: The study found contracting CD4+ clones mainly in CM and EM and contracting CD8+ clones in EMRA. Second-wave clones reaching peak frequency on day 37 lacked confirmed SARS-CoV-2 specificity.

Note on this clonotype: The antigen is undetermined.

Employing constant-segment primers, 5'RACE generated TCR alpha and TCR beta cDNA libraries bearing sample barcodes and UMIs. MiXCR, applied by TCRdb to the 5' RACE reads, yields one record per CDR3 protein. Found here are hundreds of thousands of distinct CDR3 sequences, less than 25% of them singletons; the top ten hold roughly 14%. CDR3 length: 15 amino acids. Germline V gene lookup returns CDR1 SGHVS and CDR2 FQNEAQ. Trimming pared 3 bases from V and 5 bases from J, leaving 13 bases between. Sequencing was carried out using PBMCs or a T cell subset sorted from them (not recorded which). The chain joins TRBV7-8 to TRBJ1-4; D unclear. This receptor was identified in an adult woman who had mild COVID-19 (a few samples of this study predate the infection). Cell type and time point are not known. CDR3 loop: CASSLADGRNEKLFF. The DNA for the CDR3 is TGTGCCAGCAGCTTGGCGGACGGACGAAATGAAAAACTGTTTTTT.